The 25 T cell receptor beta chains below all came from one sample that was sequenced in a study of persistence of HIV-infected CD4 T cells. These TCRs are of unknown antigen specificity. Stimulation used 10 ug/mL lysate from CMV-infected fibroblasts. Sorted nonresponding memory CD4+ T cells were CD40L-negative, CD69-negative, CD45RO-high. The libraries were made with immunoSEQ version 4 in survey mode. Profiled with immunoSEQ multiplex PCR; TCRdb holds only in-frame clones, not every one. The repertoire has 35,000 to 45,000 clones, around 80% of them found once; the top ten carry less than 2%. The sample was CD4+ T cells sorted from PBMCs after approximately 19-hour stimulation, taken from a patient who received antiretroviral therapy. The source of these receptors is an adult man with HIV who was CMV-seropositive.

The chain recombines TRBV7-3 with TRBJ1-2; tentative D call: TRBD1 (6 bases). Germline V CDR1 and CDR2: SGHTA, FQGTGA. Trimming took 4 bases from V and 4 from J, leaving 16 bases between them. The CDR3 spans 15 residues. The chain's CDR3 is CASSSITGHSYGYTF. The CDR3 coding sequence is TGTGCCAGCAGCTCGATAACGGGACACAGCTATGGCTACACCTTC.

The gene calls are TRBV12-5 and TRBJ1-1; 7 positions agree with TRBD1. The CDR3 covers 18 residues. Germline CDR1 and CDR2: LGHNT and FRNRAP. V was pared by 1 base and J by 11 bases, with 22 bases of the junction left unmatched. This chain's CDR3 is CASGLALIPGQSNLGAFF. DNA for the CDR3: TGTGCTAGTGGTTTGGCCCTAATTCCGGGACAGTCGAACTTGGGGGCTTTCTTT. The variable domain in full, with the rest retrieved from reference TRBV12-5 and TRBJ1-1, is DARVTQTPRHKVTEMGQEVTMRCQPILGHNTVFWYRQTMMQGLELLAYFRNRAPLDDSGMPKDRFSAEMPDATLATLKIQPSEPRDSAVYFCASGLALIPGQSNLGAFFGQGTRLTVV.

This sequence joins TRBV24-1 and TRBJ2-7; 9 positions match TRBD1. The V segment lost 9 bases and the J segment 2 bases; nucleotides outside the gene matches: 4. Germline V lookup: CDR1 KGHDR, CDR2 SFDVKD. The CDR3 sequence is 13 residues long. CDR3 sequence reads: CATSGTGTYEQYF. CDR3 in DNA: TGTGCCACCTCCGGGACAGGGACCTACGAGCAGTACTTC.

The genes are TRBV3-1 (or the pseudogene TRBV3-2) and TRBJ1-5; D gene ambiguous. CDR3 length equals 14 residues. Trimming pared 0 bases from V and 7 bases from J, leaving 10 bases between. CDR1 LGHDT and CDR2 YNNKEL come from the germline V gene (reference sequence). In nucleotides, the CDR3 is TGTGCCAGCAGCCAAGACCTTGGCTTCCAGCCCCAGCATTTT. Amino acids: CASSQDLGFQPQHF.

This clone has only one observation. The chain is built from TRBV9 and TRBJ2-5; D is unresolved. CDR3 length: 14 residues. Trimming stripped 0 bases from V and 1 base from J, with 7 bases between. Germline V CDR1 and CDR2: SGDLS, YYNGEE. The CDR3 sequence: CASSVGGPQETQYF. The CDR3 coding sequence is TGTGCCAGCAGCGTAGGGGGTCCCCAAGAGACCCAGTACTTC.

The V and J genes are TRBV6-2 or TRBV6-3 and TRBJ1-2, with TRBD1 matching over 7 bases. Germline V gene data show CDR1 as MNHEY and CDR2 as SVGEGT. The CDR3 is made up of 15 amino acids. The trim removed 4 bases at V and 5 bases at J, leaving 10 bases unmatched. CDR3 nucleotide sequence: TGTGCCAGCAGTTCTGGACAGGCTACCTCTTATGGCTACACCTTC. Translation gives CASSSGQATSYGYTF.

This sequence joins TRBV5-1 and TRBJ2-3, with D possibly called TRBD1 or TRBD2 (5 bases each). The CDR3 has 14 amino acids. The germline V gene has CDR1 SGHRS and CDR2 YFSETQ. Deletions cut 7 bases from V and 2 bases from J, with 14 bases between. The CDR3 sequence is CASSLGTDTDTQYF. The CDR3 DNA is TGCGCCAGCTCGTTAGGGACCGACACAGATACGCAGTATTTT. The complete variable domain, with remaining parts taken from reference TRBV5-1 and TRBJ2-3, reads KAGVTQTPRYLIKTRGQQVTLSCSPISGHRSVSWYQQTPGQGLQFLFEYFSETQRNKGNFPGRFSGRQFSNSRSEMNVSTLELGDSALYLCASSLGTDTDTQYFGPGTRLTVL.

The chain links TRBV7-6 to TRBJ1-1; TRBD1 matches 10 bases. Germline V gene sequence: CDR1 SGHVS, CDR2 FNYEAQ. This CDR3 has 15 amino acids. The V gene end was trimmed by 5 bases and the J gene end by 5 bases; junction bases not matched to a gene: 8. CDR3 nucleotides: TGTGCCAGCAGCCCTCTCTGGGGACAGGGGACTGAAGCTTTCTTT. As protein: CASSPLWGQGTEAFF.

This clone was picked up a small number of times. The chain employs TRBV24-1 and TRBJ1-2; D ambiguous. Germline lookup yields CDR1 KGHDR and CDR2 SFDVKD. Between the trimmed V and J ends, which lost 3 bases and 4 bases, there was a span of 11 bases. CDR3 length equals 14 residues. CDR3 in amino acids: CATSDPGEGYGYTF. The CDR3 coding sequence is TGTGCCACCAGTGATCCCGGTGAGGGCTATGGCTACACCTTC.

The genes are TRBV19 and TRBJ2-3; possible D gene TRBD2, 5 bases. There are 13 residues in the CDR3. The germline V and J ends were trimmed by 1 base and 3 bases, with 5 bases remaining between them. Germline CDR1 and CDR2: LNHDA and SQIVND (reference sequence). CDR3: CASSIGGTDTQYF. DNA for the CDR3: TGTGCCAGTAGTATAGGAGGGACAGATACGCAGTATTTT.

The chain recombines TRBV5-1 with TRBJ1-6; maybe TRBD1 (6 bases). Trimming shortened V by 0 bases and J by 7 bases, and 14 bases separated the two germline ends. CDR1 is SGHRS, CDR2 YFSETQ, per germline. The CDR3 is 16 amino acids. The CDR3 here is CASSLDPGVPNSPLHF. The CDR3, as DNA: TGCGCCAGCAGCTTGGATCCAGGGGTACCGAATTCACCCCTCCACTTT.

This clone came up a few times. The CDR3 region is CATERPSEGYTF. In nucleotides, the CDR3 is TGTGCCACAGAACGCCCGAGTGAGGGCTACACCTTC. J is TRBJ1-2 and V is TRBV24-1, with unresolved D. Trimming stripped 10 bases from V and 8 bases from J, with 16 bases between. CDR1 is KGHDR and CDR2 is SFDVKD in the germline V gene. The CDR3 contains 12 residues.

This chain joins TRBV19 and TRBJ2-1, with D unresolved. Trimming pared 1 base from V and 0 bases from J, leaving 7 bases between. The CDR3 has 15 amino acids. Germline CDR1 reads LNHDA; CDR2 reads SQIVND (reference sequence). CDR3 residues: CASSIGPGSYNEQFF. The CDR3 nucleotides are TGTGCCAGTAGTATAGGGCCGGGCTCCTACAATGAGCAGTTCTTC.

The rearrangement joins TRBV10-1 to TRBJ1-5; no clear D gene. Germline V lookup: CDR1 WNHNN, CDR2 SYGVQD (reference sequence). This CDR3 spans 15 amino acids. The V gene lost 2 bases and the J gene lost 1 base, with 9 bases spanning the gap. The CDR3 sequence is CASSENKTSNQPQHF. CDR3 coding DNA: TGCGCCAGCAGTGAGAATAAGACAAGCAATCAGCCCCAGCATTTT.

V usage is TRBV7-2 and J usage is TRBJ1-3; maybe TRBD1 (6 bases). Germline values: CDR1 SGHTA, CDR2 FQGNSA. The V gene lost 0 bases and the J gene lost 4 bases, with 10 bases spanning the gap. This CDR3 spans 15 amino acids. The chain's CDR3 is CASSLAGARGNTIYF. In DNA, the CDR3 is TGTGCCAGCAGCTTAGCGGGGGCTCGCGGAAACACCATATATTTT. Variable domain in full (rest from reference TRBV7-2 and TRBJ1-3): GAGVSQSPSNKVTEKGKDVELRCDPISGHTALYWYRQSLGQGLEFLIYFQGNSAPDKSGLPSDRFSAERTGGSVSTLTIQRTQQEDSAVYLCASSLAGARGNTIYFGEGSWLTVV.

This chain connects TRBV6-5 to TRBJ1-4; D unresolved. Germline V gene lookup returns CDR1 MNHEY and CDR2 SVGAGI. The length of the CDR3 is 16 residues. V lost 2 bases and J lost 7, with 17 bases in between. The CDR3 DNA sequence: TGTGCCAGCAGTTACGTTCGGAACGCTTGGGGTGAAAAACTGTTTTTT. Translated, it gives CASSYVRNAWGEKLFF.

The CDR3 DNA is TGTGCCAGCAGTTCACAGGGTGCCTCGTTAGGGAACACCATATATTTT. Its translation: CASSSQGASLGNTIYF. V usage is TRBV6-5 and J usage is TRBJ1-3, with D possibly TRBD1 on 6 matching bases. V lost 4 bases and J lost 7, with 20 bases in between. Germline lookup yields CDR1 MNHEY and CDR2 SVGAGI. This CDR3 contains 16 residues.

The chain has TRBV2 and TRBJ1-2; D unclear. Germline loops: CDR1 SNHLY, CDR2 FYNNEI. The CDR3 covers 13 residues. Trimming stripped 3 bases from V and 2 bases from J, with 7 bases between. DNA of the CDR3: TGTGCCAGCAGTGAGAAGGTGAACTATGGCTACACCTTC. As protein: CASSEKVNYGYTF. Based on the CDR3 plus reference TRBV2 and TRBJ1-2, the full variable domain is EPEVTQTPSHQVTQMGQEVILRCVPISNHLYFYWYRQILGQKVEFLVSFYNNEISEKSEIFDDQFSVERPDGSNFTLKIRSTKLEDSAMYFCASSEKVNYGYTFGSGTRLTVV.

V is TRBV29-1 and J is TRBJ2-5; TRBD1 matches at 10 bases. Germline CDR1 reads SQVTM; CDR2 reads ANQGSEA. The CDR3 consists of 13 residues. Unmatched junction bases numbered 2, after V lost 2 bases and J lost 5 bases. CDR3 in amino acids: CSVEQDRGETQYF. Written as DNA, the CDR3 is TGCAGCGTTGAACAGGACAGGGGGGAGACCCAGTACTTC.

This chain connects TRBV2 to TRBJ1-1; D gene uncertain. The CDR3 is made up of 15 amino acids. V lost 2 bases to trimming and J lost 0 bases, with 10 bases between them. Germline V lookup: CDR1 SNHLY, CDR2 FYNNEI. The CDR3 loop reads CASSENSLMNTEAFF. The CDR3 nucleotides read TGTGCCAGCAGTGAAAACAGCTTAATGAACACTGAAGCTTTCTTT.

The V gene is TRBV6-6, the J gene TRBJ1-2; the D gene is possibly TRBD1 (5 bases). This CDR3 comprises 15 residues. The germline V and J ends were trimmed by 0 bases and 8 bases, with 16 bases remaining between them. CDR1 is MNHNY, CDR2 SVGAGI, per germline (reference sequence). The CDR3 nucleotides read TGTGCCAGCAGTTACTCGTCAGGGTCCATCGCCGGCTACACCTTC. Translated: CASSYSSGSIAGYTF.

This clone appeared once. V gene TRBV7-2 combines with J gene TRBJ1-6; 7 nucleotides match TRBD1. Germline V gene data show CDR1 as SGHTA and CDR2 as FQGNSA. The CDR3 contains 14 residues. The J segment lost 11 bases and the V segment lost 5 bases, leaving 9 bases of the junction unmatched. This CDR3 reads CASSHRTGGAPLHF. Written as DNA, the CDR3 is TGTGCCAGCAGCCACCGGACAGGTGGGGCACCCCTCCACTTT.

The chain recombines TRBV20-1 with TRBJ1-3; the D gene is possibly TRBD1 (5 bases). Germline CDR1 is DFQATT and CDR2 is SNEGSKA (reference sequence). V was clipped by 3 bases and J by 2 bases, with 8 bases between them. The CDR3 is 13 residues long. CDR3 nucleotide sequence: TGCAGTGCTAGTCCACAGGCTGGAAACACCATATATTTT. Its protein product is CSASPQAGNTIYF.

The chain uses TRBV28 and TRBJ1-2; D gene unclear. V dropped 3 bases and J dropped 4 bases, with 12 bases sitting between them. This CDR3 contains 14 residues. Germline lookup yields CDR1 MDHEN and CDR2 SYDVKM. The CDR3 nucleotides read TGTGCCAGCAGTTTGACTGGAGATTTCTATGGCTACACCTTC. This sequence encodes CASSLTGDFYGYTF.

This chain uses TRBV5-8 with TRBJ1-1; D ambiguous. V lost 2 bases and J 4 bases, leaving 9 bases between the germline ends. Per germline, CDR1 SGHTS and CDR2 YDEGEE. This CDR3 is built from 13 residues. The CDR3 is CASSFLKGTEAFF. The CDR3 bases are TGTGCCAGCAGCTTTCTGAAAGGCACTGAAGCTTTCTTT.